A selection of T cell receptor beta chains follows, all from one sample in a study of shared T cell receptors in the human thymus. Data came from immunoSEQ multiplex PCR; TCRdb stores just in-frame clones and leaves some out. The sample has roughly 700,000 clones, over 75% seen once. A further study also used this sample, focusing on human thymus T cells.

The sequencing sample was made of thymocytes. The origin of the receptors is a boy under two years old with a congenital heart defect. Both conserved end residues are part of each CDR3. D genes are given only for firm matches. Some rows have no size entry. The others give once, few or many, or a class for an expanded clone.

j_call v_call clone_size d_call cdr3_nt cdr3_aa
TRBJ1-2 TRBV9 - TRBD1 TGTGCCAGCAGCGTTGGGGACAGGGGAGGCTACACCTTC CASSVGDRGGYTF
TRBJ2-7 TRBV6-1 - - TGTGCCAGCAGTGTCCGCGGGGAGCAGTACTTC CASSVRGEQYF
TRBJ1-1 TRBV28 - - TGTGCCAGCAGTCCCTCCCAGGGTGAAGCTTTCTTT CASSPSQGEAFF
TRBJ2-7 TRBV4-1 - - TGCGCCAGCAGCCCCCCCGCAAGCGTCCACGAGCAGTACTTC CASSPPASVHEQYF
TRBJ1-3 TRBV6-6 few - TGTGCCAGCAGTTCCTCAAGTTCAGGGAAGGGAAACACCATATATTTT CASSSSSSGKGNTIYF
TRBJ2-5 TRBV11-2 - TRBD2 TGTGCCAGCAGCTGGACTAGGGTGGAGACCCAGTACTTC CASSWTRVETQYF
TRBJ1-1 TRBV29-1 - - TGCAGCGTTGAAGGGTGGGGGGGATACACTGAAGCTTTCTTT CSVEGWGGYTEAFF
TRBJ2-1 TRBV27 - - TGTGCCAGCAGTACCTGGACTATCAATGAGCAGTTCTTC CASSTWTINEQFF
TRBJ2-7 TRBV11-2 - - TGTGCCAGCAGCTCAGGGCCCGATCCCCCCCTCCGATACGAGCAGTACTTC CASSSGPDPPLRYEQYF
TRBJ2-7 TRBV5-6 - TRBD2 TGTGCCAGCAGCATGGGACTAGCCGGCTACGAGCAGTACTTC CASSMGLAGYEQYF
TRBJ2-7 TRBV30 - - TGTGCCTGGAACTTAAGGGGGAACCCCTACGAGCAGTACTTC CAWNLRGNPYEQYF
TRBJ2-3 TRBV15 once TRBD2 TGTGCCACCAGCAGAGATCGACTAGCGGGATGCACAGATACGCAGTATTTT CATSRDRLAGCTDTQYF
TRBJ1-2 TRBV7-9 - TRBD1 TGTGCCAGCAGCGTTAGTAGTAGGAGGACAGGGTCGCCTTATGGCTACACCTTC CASSVSSRRTGSPYGYTF
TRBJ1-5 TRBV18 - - TGTGCCAGCTCTCCCTCGGTAAGGGGAAATCAGCCCCAGCATTTT CASSPSVRGNQPQHF
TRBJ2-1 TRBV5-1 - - TGCGCCAGCAGCAGGGGTGAGGGGGATGAGCAGTTCTTC CASSRGEGDEQFF
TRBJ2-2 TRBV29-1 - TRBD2 TGCAGCGTTGGAAGCGGGAGGGAAGACACCGGGGAGCTGTTTTTT CSVGSGREDTGELFF
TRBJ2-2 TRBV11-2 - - TGTGCCAGCAGCTTAGGGGAGAAGGACACCGGGGAGCTGTTTTTT CASSLGEKDTGELFF
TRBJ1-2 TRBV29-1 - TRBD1 TGCAGCGTTGAAAGGACAGGAGATAACTATGGCTACACCTTC CSVERTGDNYGYTF
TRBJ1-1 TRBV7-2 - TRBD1 TGTGCCAGCAGCTCCGACAGGGCGGACACTGAAGCTTTCTTT CASSSDRADTEAFF
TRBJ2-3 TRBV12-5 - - TGTGCTAGTGGGTCAGTGCCTAGCACAGATACGCAGTATTTT CASGSVPSTDTQYF
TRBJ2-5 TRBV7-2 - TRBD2 TGTGCCAGCAGCTTAGTGAGGGAGCTAGCGGGAGAGAAGTACTTC CASSLVRELAGEKYF
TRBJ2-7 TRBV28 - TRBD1 TGTGCCAGCAGCACCAGGGGGCGTCTCTACGAGCAGTACTTC CASSTRGRLYEQYF
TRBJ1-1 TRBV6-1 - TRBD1 TGTGCCAGCAGTGGCCCCCGGGACAGGGATCATATCACTGAAGCTTTCTTT CASSGPRDRDHITEAFF
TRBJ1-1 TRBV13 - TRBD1 TGTGCCAGCAGCTTCCGGGACAGCTCCTGGGACGGCTTT CASSFRDSSWDGF
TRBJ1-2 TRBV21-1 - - TGTGCCAGCAGCAAGAGTGAGGATGGCTACACCTTC CASSKSEDGYTF
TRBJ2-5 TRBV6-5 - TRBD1 TGTGCCAGCAGTTATGGGACAGGGCAAGAGACCCAGTACTTC CASSYGTGQETQYF
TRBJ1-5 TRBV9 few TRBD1 TGTGCCAGCAGCGAGGGGACAGGGAGCGATCAGCCCCAGCATTTT CASSEGTGSDQPQHF
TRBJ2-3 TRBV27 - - TGTGCCAGCAGTCCACAGGGACCTAGCACAGATACGCAGTATTTT CASSPQGPSTDTQYF
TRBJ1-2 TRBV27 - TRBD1 TGTGCCAGCAGTCGGACAGGGGGCGCTGATGGCTACACCTTC CASSRTGGADGYTF
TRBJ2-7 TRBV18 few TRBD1 TGTGCCAGCTCGCCGGACAGGGGGGAGCAGTACTTC CASSPDRGEQYF
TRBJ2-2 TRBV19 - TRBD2 TGTGCCAGTAGTATAGATCGGGGGACTAGCAACACCGGGGAGCTGTTTTTT CASSIDRGTSNTGELFF
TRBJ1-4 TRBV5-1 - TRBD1 TGCGCCAGCAGCTTGGGGGGGACAGGGGATGCAACGGAAAAACTGTTTTTT CASSLGGTGDATEKLFF
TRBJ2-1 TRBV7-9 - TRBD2 TGTGCCAGCAGCTTAGATCGAGCGGGATTAGGTAATGAGCAGTTCTTC CASSLDRAGLGNEQFF
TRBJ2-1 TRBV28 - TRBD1 TGTGCCAGCAGTTTACGCCCGCGGGACAGGGCGCACAATGAGCAGTTCTTC CASSLRPRDRAHNEQFF
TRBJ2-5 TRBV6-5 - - TGTGCCAGCAAGAGAGGCTCAGAGACCCAGTACTTC CASKRGSETQYF
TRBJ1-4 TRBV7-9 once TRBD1 TGTGCCAGCAGCACCGGACAGGGAAACGAAAAACTGTTTTTT CASSTGQGNEKLFF
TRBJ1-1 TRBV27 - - TGTGCCAGCTGCGCAGGTCGGAACACTGAAGCTTTCTTT CASCAGRNTEAFF
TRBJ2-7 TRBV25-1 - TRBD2 TGTGCCAGCAGTACGGGGAGGGTTAATAGCTCCTACGAGCAGTACTTC CASSTGRVNSSYEQYF
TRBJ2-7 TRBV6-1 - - TGTGCCAGCAGGGACAGTAGTCAATACGAGCAGTACTTC CASRDSSQYEQYF
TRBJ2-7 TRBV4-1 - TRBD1 TGCGCCAGCAGCCAAGGACACAGGGGAAACTACGAGCAGTACTTC CASSQGHRGNYEQYF
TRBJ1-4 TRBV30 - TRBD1 TGTGCCTGGAGTCAGGACAGGGGTAATGAAAAACTGTTTTTT CAWSQDRGNEKLFF
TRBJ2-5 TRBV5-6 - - TGTGCCAGCAGTCAGGACAGCCGAGGGGCCCAGTACTTC CASSQDSRGAQYF
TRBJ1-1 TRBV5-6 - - TGTGCCAGCAGCTTCATGGCCCGCACTGAAGCTTTCTTT CASSFMARTEAFF
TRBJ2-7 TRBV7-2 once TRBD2 TGTGCCAGCAGCCCGAACCTCGCAAGCGGGATGGCGGTCATCGACGAGCAGTACTTC CASSPNLASGMAVIDEQYF
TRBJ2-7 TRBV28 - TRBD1 TGTGCCAGCAGGCCGTTTTGGGGACAGGACTCCTACGAGCAGTACTTC CASRPFWGQDSYEQYF
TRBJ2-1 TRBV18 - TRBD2 TGTGCCAGCTCACCATTATCTTACCAGCGGGATGGAAATGAGCAGTTCTTC CASSPLSYQRDGNEQFF
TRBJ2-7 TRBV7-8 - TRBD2 TGTGCCAGCAGCGTAGGACTAGCGGGAGGCGAGCAGTACTTC CASSVGLAGGEQYF
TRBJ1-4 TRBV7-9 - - TGTGCCAGCAGCTTAGGACTACCAACTAATGAAAAACTGTTTTTT CASSLGLPTNEKLFF
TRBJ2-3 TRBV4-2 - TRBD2 TGTGCCAGCAGCCAAGATACTAGCGGGAGGGCAACAGATACGCAGTATTTT CASSQDTSGRATDTQYF